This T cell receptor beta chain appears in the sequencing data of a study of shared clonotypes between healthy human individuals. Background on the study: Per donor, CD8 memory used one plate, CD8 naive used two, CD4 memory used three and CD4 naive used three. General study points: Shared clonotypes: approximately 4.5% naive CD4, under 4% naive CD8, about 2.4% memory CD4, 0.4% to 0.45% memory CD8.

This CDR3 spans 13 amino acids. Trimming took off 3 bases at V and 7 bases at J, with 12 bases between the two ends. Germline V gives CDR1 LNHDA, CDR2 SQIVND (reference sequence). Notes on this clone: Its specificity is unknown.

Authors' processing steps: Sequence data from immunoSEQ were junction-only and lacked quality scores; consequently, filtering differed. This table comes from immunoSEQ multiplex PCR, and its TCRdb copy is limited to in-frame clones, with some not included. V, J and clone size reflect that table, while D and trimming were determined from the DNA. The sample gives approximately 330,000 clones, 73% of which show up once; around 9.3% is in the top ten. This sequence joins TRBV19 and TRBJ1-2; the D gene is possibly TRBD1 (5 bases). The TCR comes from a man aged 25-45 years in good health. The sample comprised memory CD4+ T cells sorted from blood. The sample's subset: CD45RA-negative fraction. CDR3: CASSIARGTGYTF. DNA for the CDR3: TGTGCCAGTAGTATCGCACGAGGGACTGGCTACACCTTC.